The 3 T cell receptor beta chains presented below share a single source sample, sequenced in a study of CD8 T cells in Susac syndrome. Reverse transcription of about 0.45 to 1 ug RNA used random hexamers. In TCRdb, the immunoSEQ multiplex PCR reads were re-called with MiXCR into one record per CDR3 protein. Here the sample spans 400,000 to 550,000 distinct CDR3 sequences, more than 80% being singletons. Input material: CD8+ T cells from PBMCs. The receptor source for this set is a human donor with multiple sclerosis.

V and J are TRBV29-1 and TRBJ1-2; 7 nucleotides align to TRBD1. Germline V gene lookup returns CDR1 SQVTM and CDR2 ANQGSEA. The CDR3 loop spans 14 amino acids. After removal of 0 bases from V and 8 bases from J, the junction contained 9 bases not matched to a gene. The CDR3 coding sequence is TGCAGCGTTGAAGATCCGAGTCAGGGGGAGGGCTACACCTTC. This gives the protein CSVEDPSQGEGYTF.

CDR3 DNA: TGTGCCATCAGTGAGTCCTCGTTTAGAGGTAATGAGCAGTTCTTC. Translating gives CAISESSFRGNEQFF. The chain employs TRBV10-3 and TRBJ2-1; D remains unclear. This CDR3 region has 15 residues. Germline CDR1 ENHRY, CDR2 SYGVKD. V lost 0 bases and J lost 7, with 13 bases in between.

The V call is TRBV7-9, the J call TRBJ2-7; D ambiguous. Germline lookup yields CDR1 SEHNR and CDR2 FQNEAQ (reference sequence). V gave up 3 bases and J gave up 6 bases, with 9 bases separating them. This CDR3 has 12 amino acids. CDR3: CASSFILSEQYF. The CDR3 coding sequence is TGTGCCAGCAGCTTTATTCTCTCCGAGCAGTACTTC.